This T cell receptor beta chain was profiled in a study of radiation and T cells in renal cell carcinoma. Study-wide results and limits: Pretreatment tumor biopsies were lacking, so baseline clonotypes are unknown. From baseline, blood top tumor clonotypes peaked at 2 weeks post-radiation.

The CDR3 has 16 amino acids. Germline V gene sequence: CDR1 SGHRS, CDR2 YFSETQ. Germline trimming cut 2 bases from V and 0 bases from J; bases unmatched to any gene: 7. This clone has a handful of counts. What it recognizes is unknown. This table comes from immunoSEQ multiplex PCR, and its TCRdb copy is limited to in-frame clones, with some not included. The sample lists some 31,000 clones, 65% to 85% seen once, with 30% to 35% in the top ten. Stated time point: blood 4 weeks post-SBRT, at nephrectomy. Treatment defined: 15 Gy SBRT to primary tumor, nephrectomy 4 weeks later. Nephrectomy followed 15 Gy stereotactic body radiation by 4 weeks. This renal cell carcinoma was of the clear cell type.

J is TRBJ2-5 and V is TRBV5-1, with 7 bases aligning to TRBD1. Here the sequenced sample was blood, taken from a patient whose treatment included radiotherapy and nephrectomy. The TCR originated in a man in his 60s with renal cell carcinoma. For the CDR3, the DNA is TGCGCCAGCAGCTTTAATGGACAGGCGTACCAAGAGACCCAGTACTTC. The encoded protein is CASSFNGQAYQETQYF.